This T cell receptor beta chain is from a study of a mutant IDH1 vaccine in newly diagnosed glioma. CDR1 is GTSNPN and CDR2 is SVGIG in the germline V gene (reference sequence). Trimming removed 3 bases at V and 3 bases at J, with 11 bases between. CDR3 length: 13 amino acids. Concerning this clone: Its antigen remains unknown.

General observations from the study: Immune responses arising from the vaccine appeared in 90% to 95% of patients.

Sequencing used immunoSEQ multiplex PCR; TCRdb keeps in-frame clones, though not all of them. The sample lists roughly 32,000 clones, roughly 75% occurring once. Indicated time point: week 35, safety follow-up. Doses consisted of 300 ug of mutant IDH1 20-mer peptide each, paired with topical imiquimod. Donors harbored newly found WHO grade 3 or 4 IDH1-mutant, ATRX-lost astrocytomas. The J gene is TRBJ1-2, the V gene TRBV30, with D maybe TRBD1 (6 bases). The source is a man aged 40-50 years with glioma. Some clones in this sample may be carry-over from other donors' samples. The sample in question was PBMCs, obtained from a glioma patient whose treatment included an IDH1 peptide vaccine. CDR3 in DNA: TGTGCCTGGAGAGATGGGGGCGACTATGGCTACACCTTC. Protein sequence: CAWRDGGDYGYTF.